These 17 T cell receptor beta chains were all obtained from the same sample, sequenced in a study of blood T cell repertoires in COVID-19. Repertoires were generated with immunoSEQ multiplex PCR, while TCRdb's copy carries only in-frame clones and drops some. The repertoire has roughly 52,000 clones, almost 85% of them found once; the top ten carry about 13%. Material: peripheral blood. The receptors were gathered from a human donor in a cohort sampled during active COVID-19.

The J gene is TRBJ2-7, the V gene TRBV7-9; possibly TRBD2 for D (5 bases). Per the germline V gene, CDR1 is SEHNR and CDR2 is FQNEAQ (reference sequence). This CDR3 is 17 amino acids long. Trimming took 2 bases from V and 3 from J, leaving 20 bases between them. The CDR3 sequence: CASSLYSGLLPIYEQYF. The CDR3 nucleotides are TGTGCCAGCAGCTTATACAGCGGCCTATTGCCCATCTACGAGCAGTACTTC. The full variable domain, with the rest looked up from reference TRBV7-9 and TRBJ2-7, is DTGVSQNPRHKITKRGQNVTFRCDPISEHNRLYWYRQTLGQGPEFLTYFQNEAQLEKSRLLSDRFSAERPKGSFSTLEIQRTEQGDSAMYLCASSLYSGLLPIYEQYFGPGTRLTVT.

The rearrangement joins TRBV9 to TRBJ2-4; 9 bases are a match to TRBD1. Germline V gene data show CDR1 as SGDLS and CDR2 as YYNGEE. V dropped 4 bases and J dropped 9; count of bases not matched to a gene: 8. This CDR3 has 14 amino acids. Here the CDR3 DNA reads TGTGCCAGCAGCCCGACGGGACAGGGCGGCATTCAGTACTTC. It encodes CASSPTGQGGIQYF.

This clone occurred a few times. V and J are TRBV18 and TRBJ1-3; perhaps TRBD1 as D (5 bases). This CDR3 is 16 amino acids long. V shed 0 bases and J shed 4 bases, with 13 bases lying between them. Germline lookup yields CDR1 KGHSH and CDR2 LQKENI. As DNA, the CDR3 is TGTGCCAGCTCACCACCTGGGGGGATCGTCGGAAACACCATATATTTT. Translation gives CASSPPGGIVGNTIYF. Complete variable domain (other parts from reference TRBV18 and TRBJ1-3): NAGVMQNPRHLVRRRGQEARLRCSPMKGHSHVYWYRQLPEEGLKFMVYLQKENIIDESGMPKERFSAEFPKEGPSILRIQQVVRGDSAAYFCASSPPGGIVGNTIYFGEGSWLTVV.

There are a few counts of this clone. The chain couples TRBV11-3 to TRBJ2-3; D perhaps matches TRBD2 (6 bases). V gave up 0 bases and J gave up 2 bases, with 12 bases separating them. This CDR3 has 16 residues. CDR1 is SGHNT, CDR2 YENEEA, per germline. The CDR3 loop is CASSLDPGLFTDTQYF. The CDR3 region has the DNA TGTGCCAGCAGCTTAGATCCAGGACTATTCACAGATACGCAGTATTTT.

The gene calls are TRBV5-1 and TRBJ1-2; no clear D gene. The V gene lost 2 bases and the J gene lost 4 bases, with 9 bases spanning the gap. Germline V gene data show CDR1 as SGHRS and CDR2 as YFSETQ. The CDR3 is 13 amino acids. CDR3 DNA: TGCGCCAGCAGCTTAAACAGCCGCTATGGCTACACCTTC. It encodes CASSLNSRYGYTF.

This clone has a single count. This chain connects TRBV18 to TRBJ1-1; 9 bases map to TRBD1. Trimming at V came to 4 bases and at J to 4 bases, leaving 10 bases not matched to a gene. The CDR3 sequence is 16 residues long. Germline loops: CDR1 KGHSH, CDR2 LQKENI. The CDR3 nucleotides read TGTGCCAGCTCACAGGGGACAGGGCGCTGGGGCACTGAAGCTTTCTTT. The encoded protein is CASSQGTGRWGTEAFF.

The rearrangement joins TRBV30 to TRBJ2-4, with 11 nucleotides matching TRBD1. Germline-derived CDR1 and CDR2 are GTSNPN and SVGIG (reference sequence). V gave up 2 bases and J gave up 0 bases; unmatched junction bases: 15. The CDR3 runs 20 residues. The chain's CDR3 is CAWSLSGTGGAMRAKNIQYF. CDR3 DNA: TGTGCCTGGAGTTTAAGTGGGACAGGGGGTGCCATGAGAGCCAAAAACATTCAGTACTTC.

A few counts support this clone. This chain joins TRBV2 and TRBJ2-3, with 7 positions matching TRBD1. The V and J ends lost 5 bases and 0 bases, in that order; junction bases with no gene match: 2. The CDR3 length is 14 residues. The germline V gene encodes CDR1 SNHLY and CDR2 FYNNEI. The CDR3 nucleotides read TGTGCCAGCAGTCCGGGACAGAGCACAGATACGCAGTATTTT. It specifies CASSPGQSTDTQYF.

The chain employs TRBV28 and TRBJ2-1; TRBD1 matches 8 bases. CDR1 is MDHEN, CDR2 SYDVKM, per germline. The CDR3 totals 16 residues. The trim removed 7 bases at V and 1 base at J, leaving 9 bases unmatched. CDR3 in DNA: TGTGCCAGCATATTCACCGGGACAGGTTCCTACAATGAGCAGTTCTTC. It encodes CASIFTGTGSYNEQFF.

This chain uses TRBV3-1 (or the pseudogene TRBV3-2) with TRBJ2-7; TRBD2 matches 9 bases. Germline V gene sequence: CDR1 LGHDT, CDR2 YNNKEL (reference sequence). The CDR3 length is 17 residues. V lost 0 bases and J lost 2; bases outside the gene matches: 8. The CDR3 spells CASSQDLRIAGAYEQYF. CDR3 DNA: TGTGCCAGCAGCCAAGATCTTCGGATAGCGGGAGCCTACGAGCAGTACTTC.

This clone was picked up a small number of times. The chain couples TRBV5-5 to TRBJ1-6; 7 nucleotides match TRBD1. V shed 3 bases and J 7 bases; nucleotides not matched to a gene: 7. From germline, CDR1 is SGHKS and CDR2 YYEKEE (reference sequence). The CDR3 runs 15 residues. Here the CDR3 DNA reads TGTGCCAGCAGCTCACAACAGGGGCAGAATTCACCCCTCCACTTT. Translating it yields CASSSQQGQNSPLHF.

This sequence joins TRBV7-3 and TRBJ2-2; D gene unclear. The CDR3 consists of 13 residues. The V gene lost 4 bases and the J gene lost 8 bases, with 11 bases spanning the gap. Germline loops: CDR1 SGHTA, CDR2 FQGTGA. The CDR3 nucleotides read TGTGCCAGCAGCTCGGGTCGTCCAGGGGAGCTGTTTTTT. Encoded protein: CASSSGRPGELFF.

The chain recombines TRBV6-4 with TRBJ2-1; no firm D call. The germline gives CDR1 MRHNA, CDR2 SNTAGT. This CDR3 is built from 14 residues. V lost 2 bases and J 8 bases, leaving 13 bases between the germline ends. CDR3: CASSDPSRSDEQFF. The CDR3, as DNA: TGTGCCAGCAGTGACCCCTCTCGGAGCGATGAGCAGTTCTTC.

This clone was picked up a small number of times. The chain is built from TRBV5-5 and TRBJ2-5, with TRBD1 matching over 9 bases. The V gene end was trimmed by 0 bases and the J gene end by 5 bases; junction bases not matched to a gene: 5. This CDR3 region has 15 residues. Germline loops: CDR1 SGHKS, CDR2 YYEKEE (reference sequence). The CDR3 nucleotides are TGTGCCAGCAGCTTGGAGGGACAGGGCTTGGAGACCCAGTACTTC. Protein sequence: CASSLEGQGLETQYF.

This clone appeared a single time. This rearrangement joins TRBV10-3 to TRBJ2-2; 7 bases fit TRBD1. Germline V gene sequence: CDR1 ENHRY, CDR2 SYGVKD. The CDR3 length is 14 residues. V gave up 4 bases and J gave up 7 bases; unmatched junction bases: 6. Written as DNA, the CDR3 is TGTGCCATCAGTGTTGGGACAGAAATCGGGGAGCTGTTTTTT. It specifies CAISVGTEIGELFF.

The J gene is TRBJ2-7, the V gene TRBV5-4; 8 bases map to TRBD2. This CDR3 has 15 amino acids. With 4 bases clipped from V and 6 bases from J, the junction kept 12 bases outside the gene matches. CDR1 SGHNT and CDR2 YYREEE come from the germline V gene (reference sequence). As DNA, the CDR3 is TGTGCCAGCAGCGCGGGGAGCGGGAGACCTCTCGAGCAGTACTTC. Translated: CASSAGSGRPLEQYF.

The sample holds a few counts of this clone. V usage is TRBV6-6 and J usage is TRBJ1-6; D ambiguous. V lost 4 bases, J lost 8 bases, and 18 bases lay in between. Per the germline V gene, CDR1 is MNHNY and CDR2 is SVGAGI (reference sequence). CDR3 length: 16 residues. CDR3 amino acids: CASSSYQVRGDSPLHF. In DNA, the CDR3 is TGTGCCAGCAGTTCCTATCAGGTGCGGGGTGATTCACCCCTCCACTTT.